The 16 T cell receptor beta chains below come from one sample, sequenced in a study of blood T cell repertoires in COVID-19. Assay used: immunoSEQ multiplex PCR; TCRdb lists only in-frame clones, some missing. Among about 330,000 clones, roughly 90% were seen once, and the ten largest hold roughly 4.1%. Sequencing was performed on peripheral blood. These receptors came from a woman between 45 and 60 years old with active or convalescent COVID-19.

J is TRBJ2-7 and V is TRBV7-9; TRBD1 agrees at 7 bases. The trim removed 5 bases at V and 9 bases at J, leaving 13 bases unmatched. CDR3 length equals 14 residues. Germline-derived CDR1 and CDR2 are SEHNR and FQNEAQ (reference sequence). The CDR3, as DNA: TGTGCCAGCAGCCTATCGACAGGGAACTCGGGGCAGTACTTC. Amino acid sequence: CASSLSTGNSGQYF.

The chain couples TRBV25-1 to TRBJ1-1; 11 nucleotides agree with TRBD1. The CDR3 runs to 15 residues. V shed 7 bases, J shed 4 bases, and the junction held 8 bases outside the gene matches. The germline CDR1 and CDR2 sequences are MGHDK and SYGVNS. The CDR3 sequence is CASIKAGTGGTEAFF. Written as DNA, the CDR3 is TGTGCCAGCATAAAAGCTGGGACAGGGGGCACTGAAGCTTTCTTT.

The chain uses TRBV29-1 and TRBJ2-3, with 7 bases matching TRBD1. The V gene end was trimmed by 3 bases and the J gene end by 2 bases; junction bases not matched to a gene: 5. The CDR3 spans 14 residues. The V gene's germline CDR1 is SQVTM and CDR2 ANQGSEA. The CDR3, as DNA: TGCAGCGTTGACGGGACAGCTGACACAGATACGCAGTATTTT. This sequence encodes CSVDGTADTDTQYF.

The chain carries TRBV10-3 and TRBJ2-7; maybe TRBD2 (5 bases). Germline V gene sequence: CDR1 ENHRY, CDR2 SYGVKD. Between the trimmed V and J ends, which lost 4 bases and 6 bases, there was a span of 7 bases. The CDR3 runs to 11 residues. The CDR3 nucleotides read TGTGCCATCAGTGGAGGGAGCGAGCAGTACTTC. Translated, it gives CAISGGSEQYF.

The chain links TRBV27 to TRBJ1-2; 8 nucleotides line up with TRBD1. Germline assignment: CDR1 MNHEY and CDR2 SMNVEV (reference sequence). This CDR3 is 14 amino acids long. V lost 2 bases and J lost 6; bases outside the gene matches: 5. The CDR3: CASSLTGTGNGYTF. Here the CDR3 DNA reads TGTGCCAGCAGTTTAACCGGGACAGGAAATGGCTACACCTTC.

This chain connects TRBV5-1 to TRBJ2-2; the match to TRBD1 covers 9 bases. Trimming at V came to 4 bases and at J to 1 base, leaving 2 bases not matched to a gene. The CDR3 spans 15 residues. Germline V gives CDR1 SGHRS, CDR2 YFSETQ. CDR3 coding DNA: TGCGCCAGCAGCACGGACAGGGGGAACACCGGGGAGCTGTTTTTT. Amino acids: CASSTDRGNTGELFF.

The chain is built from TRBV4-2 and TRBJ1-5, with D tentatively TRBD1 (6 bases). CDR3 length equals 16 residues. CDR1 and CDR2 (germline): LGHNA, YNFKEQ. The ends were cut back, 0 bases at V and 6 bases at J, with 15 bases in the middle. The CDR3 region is CASSQDLGGAGQPQHF. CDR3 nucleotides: TGTGCCAGCAGCCAAGATCTCGGGGGGGCGGGTCAGCCCCAGCATTTT.

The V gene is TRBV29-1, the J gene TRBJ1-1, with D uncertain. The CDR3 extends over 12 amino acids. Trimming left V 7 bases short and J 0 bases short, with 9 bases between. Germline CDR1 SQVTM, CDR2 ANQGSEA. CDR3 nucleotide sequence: TGCAGCGCCCTCAAGCTGAACACTGAAGCTTTCTTT. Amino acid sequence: CSALKLNTEAFF.

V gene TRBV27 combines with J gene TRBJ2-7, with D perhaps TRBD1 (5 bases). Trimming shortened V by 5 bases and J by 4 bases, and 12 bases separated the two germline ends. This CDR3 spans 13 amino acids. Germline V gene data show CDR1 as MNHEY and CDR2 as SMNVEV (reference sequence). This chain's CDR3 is CASSPYQGYEQYF. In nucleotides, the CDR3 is TGTGCCAGCAGTCCATACCAGGGTTACGAGCAGTACTTC.

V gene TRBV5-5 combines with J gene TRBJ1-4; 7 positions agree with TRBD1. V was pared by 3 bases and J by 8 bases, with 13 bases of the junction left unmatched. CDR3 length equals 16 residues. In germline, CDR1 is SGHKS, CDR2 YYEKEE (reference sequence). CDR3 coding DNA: TGTGCCAGCAGCTCTGGCTATGGTACAGGGGAAGAAAAACTGTTTTTT. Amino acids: CASSSGYGTGEEKLFF.

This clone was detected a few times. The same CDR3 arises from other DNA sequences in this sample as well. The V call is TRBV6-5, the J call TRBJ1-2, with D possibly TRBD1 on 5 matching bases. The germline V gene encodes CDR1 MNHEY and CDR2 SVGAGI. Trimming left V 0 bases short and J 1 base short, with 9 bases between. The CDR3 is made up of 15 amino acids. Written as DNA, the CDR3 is TGTGCCAGCAGTTACTCGATCGGGGGTAACTATGGCTACACCTTC. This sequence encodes CASSYSIGGNYGYTF.

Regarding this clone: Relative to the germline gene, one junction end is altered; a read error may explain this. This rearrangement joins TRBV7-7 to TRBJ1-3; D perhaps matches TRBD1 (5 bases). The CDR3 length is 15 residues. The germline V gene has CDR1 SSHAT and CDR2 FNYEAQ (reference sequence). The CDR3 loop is CASIKQVLSGNTIYF. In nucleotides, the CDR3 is TGTGCTAGCATCAAACAGGTCCTCTCTGGAAACACCATATATTTT.

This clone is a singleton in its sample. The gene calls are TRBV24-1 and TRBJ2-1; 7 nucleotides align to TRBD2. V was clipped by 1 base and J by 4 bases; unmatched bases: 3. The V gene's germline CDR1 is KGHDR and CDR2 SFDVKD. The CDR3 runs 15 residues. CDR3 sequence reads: CATSDLAGKYNEQFF. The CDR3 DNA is TGTGCCACCAGTGATTTAGCGGGGAAATACAATGAGCAGTTCTTC.

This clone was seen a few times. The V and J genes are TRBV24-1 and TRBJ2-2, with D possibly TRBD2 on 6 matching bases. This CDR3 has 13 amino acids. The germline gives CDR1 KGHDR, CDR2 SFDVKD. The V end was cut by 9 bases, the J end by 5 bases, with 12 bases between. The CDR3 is CATGGWRTGELFF. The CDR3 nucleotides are TGTGCCACCGGGGGGTGGAGGACCGGGGAGCTGTTTTTT.

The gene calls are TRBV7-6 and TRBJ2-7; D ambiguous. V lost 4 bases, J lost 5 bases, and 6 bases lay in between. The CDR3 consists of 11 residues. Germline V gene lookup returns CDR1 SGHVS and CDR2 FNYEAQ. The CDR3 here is CASSYNHEQYF. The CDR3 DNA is TGTGCCAGCAGCTACAACCACGAGCAGTACTTC.

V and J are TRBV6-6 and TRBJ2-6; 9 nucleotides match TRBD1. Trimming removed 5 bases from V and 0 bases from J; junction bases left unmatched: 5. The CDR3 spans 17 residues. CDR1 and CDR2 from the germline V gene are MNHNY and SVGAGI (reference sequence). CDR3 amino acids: CASSPRDRVSGANVLTF. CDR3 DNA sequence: TGTGCCAGCAGTCCCCGGGACAGGGTCTCTGGGGCCAACGTCCTGACTTTC.